This T cell receptor beta chain emerged from a study of spatial heterogeneity in lung cancer. The time point denotes: blood at routine non-recurrence follow-up after resection. Sequencing covered unsorted whole RNA taken from tumor, nontumor lung or frozen PBMC. This clonotype was counted many times. TCRdb recomputed calls from the 5' RACE reads with MiXCR, one row per CDR3 protein. The repertoire holds under 150,000 distinct CDR3 sequences, with about 12% as singletons. The material sequenced was PBMCs, taken at follow-up. The TCR originated in a male donor with early-stage non-small cell lung cancer.

CDR3 sequence (DNA): TGTGCCAGCAGGCCGGGACTAGCGGGGGGGCAAGGCCTGTTCTTC. This encodes CASRPGLAGGQGLFF. This chain joins TRBV7-9 and TRBJ2-1, with 16 bases identical to TRBD2. The CDR3 spans 15 residues. V gave up 6 bases and J gave up 15 bases; unmatched junction bases: 11. CDR1 and CDR2 (germline): SEHNR, FQNEAQ (reference sequence). The full variable domain, with the rest looked up from reference TRBV7-9 and TRBJ2-1, is DTGVSQNPRHKITKRGQNVTFRCDPISEHNRLYWYRQTLGQGPEFLTYFQNEAQLEKSRLLSDRFSAERPKGSFSTLEIQRTEQGDSAMYLCASRPGLAGGQGLFFGPGTRLTVL.